Sequencing of this TCR beta chain was carried out in a study of CD8 T cells in ankylosing spondylitis. Whole-study findings and limits: A motif of under 10 highly homologous TCR beta variants was seen as apparently characteristic of ankylosing spondylitis blood. Enrichment of disease-linked clones was reportedly significant in matched ankylosing spondylitis synovial fluid.

Germline V gene data show CDR1 as SEHNR and CDR2 as FQNEAQ (reference sequence). V gave up 5 bases and J gave up 7 bases, with 17 bases separating them. The CDR3 runs 14 residues. MiXCR, applied by TCRdb to the 5' RACE reads, yields one record per CDR3 protein. The data contain 500,000 to 550,000 distinct CDR3 sequences, 12% of them singletons. In its sample, this clonotype was seen a few times. As yet, its antigen is unknown. The chain links TRBV7-9 to TRBJ1-2; D unresolved. Source material: blood, either unsorted or a sorted T cell fraction (not recorded which). The clonotype was recovered from a male donor with ankylosing spondylitis. CDR3 DNA sequence: TGTGCCAGCAGCCCCCCTTGGCTGGTTGGTGGCTACACCTTC. It encodes CASSPPWLVGGYTF.